The clone carrying this TCR beta chain is categorized as medium-sized. Its matching antigen is unknown. Germline CDR1 and CDR2: SNHLY and FYNNEI. V was trimmed by 7 bases and J by 0 bases, leaving 10 bases between them. The CDR3 totals 14 residues. The repertoire was sequenced with immunoSEQ multiplex PCR; TCRdb's copy has only in-frame clones and lacks some. The sample contains several thousand clones, around two thirds of which appear only once. These data come from a study of early stage breast cancer tumors. Findings and caveats of the study: Most shared enriched TCRB sequences were commonly generated ones.

The chain carries TRBV2 and TRBJ1-3; D perhaps matches TRBD1 (6 bases). Sequencing input: normal breast tissue next to the tumor. The sequence was obtained from a person between 45 and 65 years old with breast cancer. The CDR3 DNA sequence: TGTGCCAGCAAGGGGACAACCTCTGGAAACACCATATATTTT. Its protein is CASKGTTSGNTIYF.